Listed below are T cell receptor beta chains from one sample, sequenced in a study of cytomegalovirus exposure and HLA in healthy donors. The table came from immunoSEQ multiplex PCR; TCRdb's copy has only in-frame clones and leaves some out. The sample has around 170,000 clones; 76% are singletons. Sequencing used PBMCs. These TCRs come from a man between 18 and 29 years old in good health and CMV-seronegative. Each CDR3 is given with its conserved first and last residue. The D gene is left open where the match is weak. Size is omitted from some rows. Given values are once, few, many or a class for expanded clones.

clone size	D gene	V gene	J gene	CDR3 protein	CDR3 DNA
once	TRBD2	TRBV28	TRBJ2-1	CASGLAGYNEQFF	TGTGCCAGCGGGCTAGCGGGGTACAATGAGCAGTTCTTC
.	.	TRBV28	TRBJ2-7	CASRPTLDRRPSYEQYF	TGTGCCAGCAGACCGACCCTCGACAGACGTCCCTCCTACGAGCAGTACTTC
.	TRBD2	TRBV30	TRBJ2-1	CAWTRPSGRFENEQFF	TGTGCCTGGACCCGCCCTAGCGGGAGATTTGAGAATGAGCAGTTCTTC
.	TRBD1	TRBV5-1	TRBJ2-1	CASSYTGESYNEQFF	TGCGCCAGCAGCTACACAGGGGAGTCCTACAATGAGCAGTTCTTC
.	TRBD2	TRBV11-2	TRBJ2-7	CASRNSGRSREQYF	TGTGCCAGCAGGAATAGCGGGAGGTCTCGGGAGCAGTACTTC
.	.	TRBV6-4	TRBJ1-5	CASRAMVQAQPQHF	TGTGCCAGCAGGGCAATGGTACAGGCTCAGCCCCAGCATTTT
.	.	TRBV6-5	TRBJ2-7	CASTPRSTYEQYF	TGTGCCAGCACTCCTCGGTCTACCTACGAGCAGTACTTC
.	TRBD1	TRBV10-2	TRBJ1-2	CASRAGQGNGYTF	TGCGCCAGCAGGGCGGGACAGGGGAATGGCTACACCTTC
.	.	TRBV9	TRBJ1-3	CASSVGGSSGNTIYF	TGTGCCAGCAGCGTAGGTGGCAGCTCTGGAAACACCATATATTTT
few	TRBD1	TRBV9	TRBJ2-1	CASSLSGQHNEQFF	TGTGCCAGCAGCCTATCGGGACAGCACAATGAGCAGTTCTTC
.	TRBD1	TRBV7-8	TRBJ2-5	CASSFQGAETQYF	TGTGCCAGCAGCTTCCAGGGGGCGGAGACCCAGTACTTC
once	TRBD1	TRBV4-1	TRBJ2-1	CASSQVLPSGTGSPYNEQFF	TGCGCCAGCAGCCAAGTATTACCCTCCGGGACAGGGAGCCCCTACAATGAGCAGTTCTTC
.	TRBD1	TRBV28	TRBJ2-5	CASSNNPGQQETQYF	TGTGCCAGCAGCAACAACCCGGGACAGCAAGAGACCCAGTACTTC
few	TRBD1	TRBV6-5	TRBJ1-1	CASSYLRQGWPKRAFF	TGTGCCAGCAGTTACCTGAGACAGGGCTGGCCGAAGAGAGCTTTCTTT
.	.	TRBV27	TRBJ2-3	CASGQNRGDTQYF	TGTGCCAGCGGCCAGAATCGAGGAGATACGCAGTATTTT
.	TRBD2	TRBV29-1	TRBJ2-1	CSARLAGKDEQFF	TGCAGCGCCAGACTAGCGGGGAAGGATGAGCAGTTCTTC
.	.	TRBV11-2	TRBJ2-7	CASSPTHASYEQYF	TGTGCCAGCAGCCCAACTCATGCATCCTACGAGCAGTACTTC
.	TRBD2	TRBV5-4	TRBJ2-7	CASSFVAGEQYF	TGTGCCAGCAGCTTCGTAGCGGGAGAGCAGTACTTC
few	TRBD2	TRBV6-1	TRBJ2-1	CASSEGPSGSSYNEQFF	TGTGCCAGCAGTGAAGGACCTAGCGGGAGCTCCTACAATGAGCAGTTCTTC
.	TRBD1	TRBV28	TRBJ2-7	CASSVTWTGDYEQYF	TGTGCCAGCAGTGTTACTTGGACAGGCGATTACGAGCAGTACTTC
many	TRBD1	TRBV5-5	TRBJ1-2	CASSLEGQGHGYTF	TGTGCCAGCAGCTTGGAAGGACAGGGTCATGGCTACACCTTC
.	.	TRBV28	TRBJ1-5	CASSELVGGSGQPQHF	TGTGCCAGCAGCGAATTAGTCGGGGGGTCAGGCCAGCCCCAGCATTTT
once	TRBD1	TRBV18	TRBJ2-5	CASSPLQGAQETQYF	TGTGCCAGCTCACCATTACAGGGGGCCCAAGAGACCCAGTACTTC
.	.	TRBV6-5	TRBJ1-1	CASSKIQVLTEAFF	TGTGCCAGCAGCAAAATACAGGTTCTCACTGAAGCTTTCTTT
few	.	TRBV7-3	TRBJ2-1	CASSRGTENNEQFF	TGTGCCAGCAGCCGCGGGACAGAGAACAATGAGCAGTTCTTC
.	TRBD1	TRBV5-1	TRBJ2-2	CASSSGQGRTGELFF	TGCGCCAGCAGCTCTGGACAGGGGCGGACCGGGGAGCTGTTTTTT
.	.	TRBV7-8	TRBJ2-3	CASSSRQGGLVSHTQYF	TGTGCCAGCAGCTCCCGACAGGGAGGTTTGGTTAGTCATACGCAGTATTTT
.	.	TRBV4-1	TRBJ1-1	CASSQDGQPNTEAFF	TGCGCCAGCAGCCAAGATGGACAGCCGAACACTGAAGCTTTCTTT
.	.	TRBV14	TRBJ2-1	CASSPVPSESSYNEQFF	TGTGCCAGCAGCCCCGTACCTAGCGAAAGCTCCTACAATGAGCAGTTCTTC
.	.	TRBV19	TRBJ1-5	CASSRRESQPQHF	TGTGCCAGTAGCCGGAGGGAGAGTCAGCCCCAGCATTTT
.	TRBD2	TRBV18	TRBJ2-3	CASSRPLLAPDFTDTQYF	TGTGCCAGCTCACGACCGTTACTAGCGCCCGATTTCACAGATACGCAGTATTTT
.	TRBD1	TRBV5-1	TRBJ1-2	CASSLTPTGDYGYTF	TGCGCCAGCAGCTTGACCCCGACAGGGGACTATGGCTACACCTTC
.	TRBD2	TRBV6-5	TRBJ2-1	CASRQKRGGVYEQFF	TGTGCCAGCAGACAAAAGCGGGGGGGTGTTTATGAGCAGTTCTTC
few	.	TRBV4-1	TRBJ2-7	CASRPVGGPFYEQYF	TGCGCCAGCAGACCAGTGGGGGGGCCTTTCTACGAGCAGTACTTC
.	TRBD1	TRBV27	TRBJ2-7	CASSLYSGQLYEQYF	TGTGCCAGCAGTTTATACTCGGGACAGTTATACGAGCAGTACTTC
.	.	TRBV14	TRBJ2-4	CASSQGAGVIQYF	TGTGCCAGCAGCCAAGGCGCAGGGGTCATTCAGTACTTC
.	.	TRBV19	TRBJ1-5	CARGGGCQPQHF	TGTGCCCGGGGGGGTGGCTGTCAGCCCCAGCATTTT
.	.	TRBV6-1	TRBJ1-2	CATLGANYGYTF	TGTGCCACCCTAGGGGCTAACTATGGCTACACCTTC
.	.	TRBV13	TRBJ2-7	CASRRAYEQYF	TGTGCCAGCAGGCGGGCCTACGAGCAGTACTTC
.	TRBD1	TRBV7-9	TRBJ1-3	CASSTGTGNRNTIYF	TGTGCCAGCAGCACCGGGACAGGGAATCGAAACACCATATATTTT
.	TRBD1	TRBV5-6	TRBJ1-2	CASSVGTGSGYTF	TGTGCCAGCAGCGTAGGGACAGGGTCCGGCTACACCTTC